One and the same sample provided the 16 T cell receptor beta chains below, sequenced in a study of blood T cell repertoires in COVID-19 (dated by TCRdb to about 2020). The library was built by means of the immunoSEQ multiplex PCR assay. The immuneACCESS repertoire file appears here via TCRdb, limited to in-frame rearrangements. These files lack a portion of the clones; in checked studies, under half of the deficit traces to unresolved V genes, and the cause of the others is not known. This sample is represented by more than 150,000 clones; roughly 89% of them were singletons. Around 6.6% of the sample comes from the top ten. The sequencing sample was made of peripheral blood. The source is a man aged 35 to 55 with acute or convalescent COVID-19.

The genes are TRBV5-4 and TRBJ1-2; D remains unclear. The CDR3 loop spans 12 amino acids. Trimming pared 1 base from V and 4 bases from J, leaving 5 bases between. Per the germline V gene, CDR1 is SGHNT and CDR2 is YYREEE (reference sequence). In DNA form, the CDR3 reads TGTGCCAGCAGCTTGAGCTTCTATGGCTACACCTTC. Protein product: CASSLSFYGYTF.

The chain carries TRBV30 and TRBJ2-2, with 7 bases aligning to TRBD2. Per germline, CDR1 GTSNPN and CDR2 SVGIG (reference sequence). The CDR3 has 18 amino acids. J was trimmed by 0 bases and V by 0 bases; bases with no gene match: 10. The CDR3 nucleotides read TGTGCCTGGAGTGTCCCCCTTGGGAGGGGCCCGAACACCGGGGAGCTGTTTTTT. This gives the protein CAWSVPLGRGPNTGELFF.

Notes on this clone: Its ends do not fully match the called genes, so a read error is possible. The CDR3 sequence is CASSLARGRGGRETQHF. The CDR3 bases are TGTGCCAGCAGCTTAGCGCGGGGACGGGGAGGTCGGGAGACCCAGCACTTC. The rearrangement joins TRBV7-2 to TRBJ2-5, with D perhaps TRBD2 (6 bases). This CDR3 has 17 amino acids. Looked up from germline, CDR1 is SGHTA and CDR2 is FQGNSA. Full variable domain (remainder filled in from reference TRBV7-2 and TRBJ2-5): GAGVSQSPSNKVTEKGKDVELRCDPISGHTALYWYRQSLGQGLEFLIYFQGNSAPDKSGLPSDRFSAERTGGSVSTLTIQRTQQEDSAVYLCASSLARGRGGRETQHFGPGTRLLVL.

For the CDR3, the DNA is TGCGCCAGCAGCTCGACGGGGGGAGAGGTCGCTGAAGCTTTCTTT. This sequence encodes CASSSTGGEVAEAFF. The chain recombines TRBV5-1 with TRBJ1-1; tentatively, D is TRBD1 (5 bases). This CDR3 comprises 15 residues. Per the germline V gene, CDR1 is SGHRS and CDR2 is YFSETQ. Deletions cut 3 bases from V and 6 bases from J, with 18 bases between. Together with reference TRBV5-1 and TRBJ1-1, the CDR3 gives the full variable domain: KAGVTQTPRYLIKTRGQQVTLSCSPISGHRSVSWYQQTPGQGLQFLFEYFSETQRNKGNFPGRFSGRQFSNSRSEMNVSTLELGDSALYLCASSSTGGEVAEAFFGQGTRLTVV.

V is TRBV6-2 or TRBV6-3 and J is TRBJ2-1; TRBD2 matches 11 bases. Trimming cost V 6 bases and J 9 bases; bases outside gene matches: 10. Germline V gene sequence: CDR1 MNHEY, CDR2 SVGEGT. This CDR3 has 15 amino acids. CDR3 sequence (DNA): TGTGCCAGCAGCCTCCTCCGACTAGCGGGATCTGAGCAGTTCTTC. The encoded protein is CASSLLRLAGSEQFF.

Comments on this clone: Relative to the germline gene, one junction end is altered; a read error may explain this. The gene calls are TRBV28 and TRBJ2-1, with 7 nucleotides matching TRBD2. This CDR3 has 13 residues. Germline V CDR1 and CDR2: MDHEN, SYDVKM. The CDR3 DNA reads as TGTGCCAGCAGTTTTCAGAAATTAGCGGGTCCCCTCTTC. This sequence encodes CASSFQKLAGPLF.

Only one count was recorded for this clone. V usage is TRBV7-2 and J usage is TRBJ2-7, with D maybe TRBD1 (7 bases). Germline lookup yields CDR1 SGHTA and CDR2 FQGNSA. V was clipped by 8 bases and J by 1 base, with 18 bases between them. There are 15 residues in the CDR3. CDR3 nucleotide sequence: TGTGCCAGCGGAGGGGAAGGGGGCCGTTCCTACGAGCAGTACTTC. Translation gives CASGGEGGRSYEQYF.

The chain has TRBV5-5 and TRBJ2-3; 8 positions agree with TRBD2. The CDR3 covers 16 residues. Germline CDR1 and CDR2: SGHKS and YYEKEE (reference sequence). V gave up 4 bases and J gave up 4 bases; unmatched junction bases: 11. The CDR3, as DNA: TGTGCCAGCAGCGACCTCCGGACTAGCCGGCCAGATACGCAGTATTTT. Translation: CASSDLRTSRPDTQYF.

The genes are TRBV7-2 and TRBJ2-5; 12 bases match TRBD2. Germline V gene data show CDR1 as SGHTA and CDR2 as FQGNSA. V shed 5 bases and J 6 bases; nucleotides not matched to a gene: 10. The CDR3 is made up of 16 amino acids. The CDR3 sequence: CASSRQLAGGGKTQYF. The CDR3 nucleotides read TGTGCCAGCAGCCGGCAACTAGCGGGGGGTGGTAAGACCCAGTACTTC.

The gene calls are TRBV4-3 and TRBJ2-2; D gene unclear. The V gene's germline CDR1 is LGHNA and CDR2 YSLEER. V was clipped by 1 base and J by 10 bases, with 16 bases between them. This CDR3 comprises 15 residues. The DNA of the CDR3 is TGCGCCAGCAGCCAAGTGGGTACCGGAGTTGAGGAGCTGTTTTTT. As protein: CASSQVGTGVEELFF.

This sequence joins TRBV19 and TRBJ1-2; unclear D gene. CDR1 is LNHDA and CDR2 is SQIVND in the germline V gene (reference sequence). The ends were cut back, 3 bases at V and 0 bases at J, with 11 bases in the middle. The CDR3 spans 15 residues. The CDR3 region is CASSIRDPTNYGYTF. CDR3 nucleotides: TGTGCCAGTAGTATCCGGGATCCAACTAACTATGGCTACACCTTC.

The CDR3 region has the DNA TGCGCCAGCAGCTTCACAGAAGGCTACAAAAATCTCTTCAATGAGCAGTTCTTC. Protein: CASSFTEGYKNLFNEQFF. The J gene is TRBJ2-1, the V gene TRBV5-1; D not resolved. V was shortened by 2 bases and J by 6 bases, with 24 bases between the two germline ends. Germline CDR1 is SGHRS and CDR2 is YFSETQ. The CDR3 covers 18 residues.

This clone was seen a handful of times. The gene calls are TRBV7-7 and TRBJ1-1, with D unresolved. The germline V gene encodes CDR1 SSHAT and CDR2 FNYEAQ (reference sequence). Deletions cut 4 bases from V and 3 bases from J, with 9 bases between. The CDR3 is 13 residues long. In nucleotides, the CDR3 is TGTGCCAGCAGCTCCTCCCGGGACACTGAAGCTTTCTTT. Its translation: CASSSSRDTEAFF.

The chain employs TRBV24-1 and TRBJ2-1; tentatively, D is TRBD2 (6 bases). Germline V gene data show CDR1 as KGHDR and CDR2 as SFDVKD. Trimming took off 3 bases at V and 1 base at J, with 15 bases between the two ends. There are 17 residues in the CDR3. The CDR3 reads CATSDPAREFSYNEQFF. The CDR3 DNA reads TGTGCCACCAGTGATCCCGCCCGGGAGTTTTCCTACAATGAGCAGTTCTTC.

The rearrangement joins TRBV5-1 to TRBJ2-7; 8 positions agree with TRBD1. The CDR3 runs 13 residues. Germline CDR1 is SGHRS and CDR2 is YFSETQ. V shed 3 bases and J 2 bases; nucleotides not matched to a gene: 1. The CDR3: CASSSRGPYEQYF. In DNA form, the CDR3 reads TGCGCCAGCAGCTCCAGGGGGCCCTACGAGCAGTACTTC.

The chain links TRBV19 to TRBJ2-1; possibly TRBD1 for D (5 bases). V lost 5 bases and J lost 6, with 11 bases in between. The CDR3 is made up of 13 amino acids. In germline, CDR1 is LNHDA, CDR2 SQIVND (reference sequence). CDR3 in amino acids: CASSVLQGNEQFF. CDR3 in DNA: TGTGCCAGTAGTGTGTTGCAGGGCAATGAGCAGTTCTTC.